The sequence of this T cell receptor (beta chain) was determined in a study of Graves' ophthalmopathy and Graves' hyperthyroidism. Using RNA transcripts, the TCR beta CDR3 regions were amplified. First-round RT-PCR with HTBI primers preceded a second-round multiplex PCR. TCRdb itself ran the multiplex PCR reads through MiXCR, one entry per CDR3 protein. The table includes around 400,000 distinct CDR3 sequences, roughly 20% detected once. This clonotype was seen at least ten times. The germline V gene encodes CDR1 SGHAT and CDR2 FQNNGV. The V end was cut by 5 bases, the J end by 4 bases, with 17 bases between. CDR3 length equals 15 residues.

The receptor comes from a young woman with stable Graves' hyperthyroidism. The sample consisted of peripheral blood. The chain employs TRBV11-2 and TRBJ2-5; possible D gene TRBD2, 7 bases. The CDR3 DNA is TGTGCCAGCAGCGGCCTCAGGGGAGGGCGAGAGACCCAGTACTTC. Amino acid sequence: CASSGLRGGRETQYF.